These 8 T cell receptor beta chains came from one sample sequenced in a study of blood T cell repertoires in COVID-19. The repertoire was sequenced with immunoSEQ multiplex PCR; TCRdb's copy has only in-frame clones and lacks some. The sample lists 300,000 to 350,000 clones; roughly 87% were seen once. What was sequenced was PBMCs or T cells enriched from blood (not recorded which). The receptors derive from a woman under 30 who had recovered from COVID-19.

The chain has TRBV18 and TRBJ1-4; tentative D call: TRBD1 (6 bases). The CDR3 consists of 14 residues. Germline-derived CDR1 and CDR2 are KGHSH and LQKENI. V gave up 3 bases and J gave up 5 bases, with 10 bases separating them. CDR3 DNA sequence: TGTGCCAGCTCACCCAGTACAGGGAATGAAAAACTGTTTTTT. Residues: CASSPSTGNEKLFF.

This clone was detected only once. This rearrangement joins TRBV5-8 to TRBJ2-2; 9 bases fit TRBD1. Germline lookup yields CDR1 SGHTS and CDR2 YDEGEE. V shed 4 bases and J 6 bases; nucleotides not matched to a gene: 19. This CDR3 is 19 amino acids long. The CDR3 protein is CASSRYLGQGRVRAGELFF. CDR3 in DNA: TGTGCCAGCAGCCGTTATCTGGGACAGGGTCGTGTGAGGGCCGGGGAGCTGTTTTTT.

This sequence joins TRBV4-3 and TRBJ1-2; 7 nucleotides line up with TRBD1. Per the germline V gene, CDR1 is LGHNA and CDR2 is YSLEER. CDR3 size: 17 residues. V trimming: 4 bases; J trimming: 2 bases; junction bases outside the gene matches: 13. The CDR3 loop is CASSRATGTSTNYGYTF. CDR3 DNA sequence: TGCGCCAGCAGCCGAGCGACAGGGACCTCTACGAACTATGGCTACACCTTC.

CDR3 in DNA: TGTGCCAGTAGTCTACCCAAGACAGGGGAATGGGATGGCTACACCTTC. As protein: CASSLPKTGEWDGYTF. V gene TRBV19 combines with J gene TRBJ1-2; the match to TRBD1 covers 8 bases. CDR1 and CDR2 (germline): LNHDA, SQIVND (reference sequence). This CDR3 region has 16 residues. Losses at the gene ends were 5 bases for V and 6 bases for J; bases not matched to a gene: 14.

The chain recombines TRBV28 with TRBJ2-7; 13 positions agree with TRBD2. Germline CDR1 is MDHEN and CDR2 is SYDVKM. V shed 4 bases and J 0 bases; nucleotides not matched to a gene: 9. The CDR3 covers 18 residues. DNA of the CDR3: TGTGCCAGCAGTTCGCTAATCTGGACTAGCGGGAGCTCCTACGAGCAGTACTTC. Amino acid sequence: CASSSLIWTSGSSYEQYF.

V is TRBV10-3 and J is TRBJ1-1; TRBD1 is a possible D gene (6 bases). Trimming shortened V by 10 bases and J by 5 bases, and 14 bases separated the two germline ends. The CDR3 is 12 residues long. Germline V gene sequence: CDR1 ENHRY, CDR2 SYGVKD. CDR3 residues: CATTQQGTEAFF. CDR3 sequence (DNA): TGTGCCACCACCCAACAGGGAACTGAAGCTTTCTTT.

This clone occurred once. CDR3 coding DNA: TGTGCCAGCAGCTTAGAAGCGGGAGTAGGCACCGGGGAGCTGTTTTTT. Residues: CASSLEAGVGTGELFF. V is TRBV13 and J is TRBJ2-2, with TRBD2 matching over 8 bases. V gave up 1 base and J gave up 4 bases; unmatched junction bases: 5. The CDR3 sequence is 16 residues long. The germline V gene has CDR1 PRHDT and CDR2 FYEKMQ (reference sequence).

The chain carries TRBV5-4 and TRBJ2-7, with D possibly matching TRBD2 (5 bases). V lost 2 bases and J lost 5, with 11 bases in between. Germline CDR1 SGHNT, CDR2 YYREEE (reference sequence). This CDR3 has 13 amino acids. The CDR3 region is CASSLEGGDEQYF. In DNA, the CDR3 is TGTGCCAGCAGCTTAGAGGGTGGGGACGAGCAGTACTTC. Complete variable domain (other parts from reference TRBV5-4 and TRBJ2-7): ETGVTQSPTHLIKTRGQQVTLRCSSQSGHNTVSWYQQALGQGPQFIFQYYREEENGRGNFPPRFSGLQFPNYSSELNVNALELDDSALYLCASSLEGGDEQYFGPGTRLTVT.